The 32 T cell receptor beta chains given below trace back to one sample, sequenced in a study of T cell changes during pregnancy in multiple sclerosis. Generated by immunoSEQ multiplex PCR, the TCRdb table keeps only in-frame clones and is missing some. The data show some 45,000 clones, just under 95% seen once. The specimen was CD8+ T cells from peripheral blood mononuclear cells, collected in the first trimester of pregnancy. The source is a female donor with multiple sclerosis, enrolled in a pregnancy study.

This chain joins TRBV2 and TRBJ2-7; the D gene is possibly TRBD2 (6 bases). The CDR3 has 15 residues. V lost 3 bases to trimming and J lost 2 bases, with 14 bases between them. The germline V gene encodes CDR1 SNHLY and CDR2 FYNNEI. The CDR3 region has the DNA TGTGCCAGCAGTGACCCCGGGACGGGGGCCTACGAGCAGTACTTC. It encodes CASSDPGTGAYEQYF.

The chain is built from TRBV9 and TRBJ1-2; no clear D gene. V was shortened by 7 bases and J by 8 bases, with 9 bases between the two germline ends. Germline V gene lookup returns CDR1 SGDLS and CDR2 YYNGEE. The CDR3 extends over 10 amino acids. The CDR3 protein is CASESGGYTF. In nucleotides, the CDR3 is TGTGCCAGCGAATCGGGGGGCTACACCTTC.

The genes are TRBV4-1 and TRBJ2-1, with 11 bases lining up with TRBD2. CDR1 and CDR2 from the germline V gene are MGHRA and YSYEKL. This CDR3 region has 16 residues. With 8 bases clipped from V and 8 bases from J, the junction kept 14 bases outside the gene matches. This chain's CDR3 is CASSGLAGPSTHEQFF. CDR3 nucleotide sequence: TGCGCCAGCTCAGGACTAGCGGGCCCGAGTACCCATGAGCAGTTCTTC.

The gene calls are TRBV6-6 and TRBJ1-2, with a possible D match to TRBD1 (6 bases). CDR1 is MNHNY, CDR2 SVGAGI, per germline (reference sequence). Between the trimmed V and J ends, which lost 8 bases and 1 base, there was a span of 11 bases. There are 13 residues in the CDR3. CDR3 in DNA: TGTGCCAGCCAGGGGATCGGTAACTATGGCTACACCTTC. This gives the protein CASQGIGNYGYTF.

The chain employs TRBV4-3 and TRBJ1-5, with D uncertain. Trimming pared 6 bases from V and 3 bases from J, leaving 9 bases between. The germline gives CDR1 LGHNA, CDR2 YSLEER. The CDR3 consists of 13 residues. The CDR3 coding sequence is TGCGCCAGCAGTGAGGGCGTCAATCAGCCCCAGCATTTT. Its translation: CASSEGVNQPQHF.

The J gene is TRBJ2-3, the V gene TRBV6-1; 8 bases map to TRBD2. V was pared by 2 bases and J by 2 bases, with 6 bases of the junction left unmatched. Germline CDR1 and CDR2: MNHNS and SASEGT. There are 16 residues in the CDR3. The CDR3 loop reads CASSEPTSVITDTQYF. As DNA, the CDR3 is TGTGCCAGCAGTGAACCGACTAGCGTAATCACAGATACGCAGTATTTT.

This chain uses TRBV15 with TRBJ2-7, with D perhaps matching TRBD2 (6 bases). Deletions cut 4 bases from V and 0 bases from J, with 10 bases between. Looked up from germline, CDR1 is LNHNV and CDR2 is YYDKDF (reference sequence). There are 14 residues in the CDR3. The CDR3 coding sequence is TGTGCCACCAGCACAAGGGACTCCTCCTACGAGCAGTACTTC. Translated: CATSTRDSSYEQYF.

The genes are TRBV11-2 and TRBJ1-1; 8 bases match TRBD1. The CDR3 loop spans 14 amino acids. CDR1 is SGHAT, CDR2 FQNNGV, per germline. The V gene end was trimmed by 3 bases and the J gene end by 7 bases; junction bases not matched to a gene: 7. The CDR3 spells CASSLITGGGEAFF. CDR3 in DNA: TGTGCCAGCAGCTTGATTACAGGGGGTGGTGAAGCTTTCTTT.

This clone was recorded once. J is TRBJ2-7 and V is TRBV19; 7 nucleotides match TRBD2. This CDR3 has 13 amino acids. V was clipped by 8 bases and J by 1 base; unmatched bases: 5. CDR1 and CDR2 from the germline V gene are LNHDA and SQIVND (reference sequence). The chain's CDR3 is CASGPGLSYEQYF. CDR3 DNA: TGTGCCAGTGGACCGGGACTATCCTACGAGCAGTACTTC.

CDR3 in amino acids: CASSSWTGDYEQYF. CDR3 nucleotides: TGTGCCAGCAGCTCATGGACAGGGGACTACGAGCAGTACTTC. This sequence joins TRBV7-2 and TRBJ2-7; 9 bases align to TRBD1. The CDR3 is made up of 14 amino acids. Trimming at V came to 4 bases and at J to 3 bases, leaving 4 bases not matched to a gene. CDR1 is SGHTA and CDR2 is FQGNSA in the germline V gene.

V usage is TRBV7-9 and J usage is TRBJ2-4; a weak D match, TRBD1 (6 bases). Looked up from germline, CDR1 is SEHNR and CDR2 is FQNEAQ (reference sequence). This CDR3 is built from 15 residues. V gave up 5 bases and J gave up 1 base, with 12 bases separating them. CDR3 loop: CASSQQGTAKNIQYF. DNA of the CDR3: TGTGCCAGCAGCCAGCAGGGGACGGCCAAAAACATTCAGTACTTC.

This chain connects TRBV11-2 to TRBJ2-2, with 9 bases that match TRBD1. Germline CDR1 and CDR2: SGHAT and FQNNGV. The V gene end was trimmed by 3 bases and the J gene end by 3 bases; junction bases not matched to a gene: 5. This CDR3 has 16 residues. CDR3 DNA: TGTGCCAGCAGCTTCACAGGGGGCTTTGACACCGGGGAGCTGTTTTTT. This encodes CASSFTGGFDTGELFF.

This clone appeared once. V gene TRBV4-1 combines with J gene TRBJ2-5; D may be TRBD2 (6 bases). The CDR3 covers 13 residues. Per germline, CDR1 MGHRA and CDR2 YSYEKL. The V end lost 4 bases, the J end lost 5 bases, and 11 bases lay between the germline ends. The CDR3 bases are TGCGCCAGCAGCCGAGGAGGGCTGGAGACCCAGTACTTC. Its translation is CASSRGGLETQYF.

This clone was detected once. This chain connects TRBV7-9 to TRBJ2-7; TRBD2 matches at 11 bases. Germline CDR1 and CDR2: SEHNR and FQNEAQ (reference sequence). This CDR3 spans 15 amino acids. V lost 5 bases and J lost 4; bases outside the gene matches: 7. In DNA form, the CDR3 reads TGTGCCAGCAGCATAACCGGACTAGCGGGTTACGAGCAGTACTTC. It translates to CASSITGLAGYEQYF. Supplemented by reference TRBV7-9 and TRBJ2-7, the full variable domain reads DTGVSQNPRHKITKRGQNVTFRCDPISEHNRLYWYRQTLGQGPEFLTYFQNEAQLEKSRLLSDRFSAERPKGSFSTLEIQRTEQGDSAMYLCASSITGLAGYEQYFGPGTRLTVT.

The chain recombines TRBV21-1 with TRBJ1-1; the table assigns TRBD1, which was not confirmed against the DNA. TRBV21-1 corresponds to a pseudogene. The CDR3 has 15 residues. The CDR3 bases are TGTGCCAGCAGCGCGTTTTCTCCAGGGTTACATGAAGCTTTCTTT. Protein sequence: CASSAFSPGLHEAFF.

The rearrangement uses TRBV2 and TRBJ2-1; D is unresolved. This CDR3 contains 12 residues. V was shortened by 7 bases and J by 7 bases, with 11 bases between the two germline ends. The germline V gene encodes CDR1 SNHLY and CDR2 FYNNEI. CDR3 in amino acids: CASKVSSNEQFF. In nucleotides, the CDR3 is TGTGCCAGCAAAGTTAGCTCAAATGAGCAGTTCTTC.

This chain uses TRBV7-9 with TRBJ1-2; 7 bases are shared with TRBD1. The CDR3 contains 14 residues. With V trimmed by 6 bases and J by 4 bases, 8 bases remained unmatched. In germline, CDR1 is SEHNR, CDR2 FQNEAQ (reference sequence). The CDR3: CASRKGTESYGYTF. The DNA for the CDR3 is TGTGCCAGCAGGAAAGGGACAGAAAGCTATGGCTACACCTTC.

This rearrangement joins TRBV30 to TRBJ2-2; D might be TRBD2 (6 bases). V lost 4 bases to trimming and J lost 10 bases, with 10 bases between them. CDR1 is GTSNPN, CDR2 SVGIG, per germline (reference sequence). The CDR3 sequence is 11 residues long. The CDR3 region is CAWTAGTELFF. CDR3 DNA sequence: TGTGCCTGGACAGCGGGCACGGAGCTGTTTTTT.

CDR3 loop: CASSYTGAHYEQYF. The DNA for the CDR3 is TGTGCCAGCAGTTATACAGGGGCCCACTACGAGCAGTACTTC. V gene TRBV6-5 combines with J gene TRBJ2-7; 7 bases line up with TRBD1. Trimming took 3 bases from V and 3 from J; bases not matched to a gene: 5. The CDR3 is made up of 14 amino acids. Germline V CDR1 and CDR2: MNHEY, SVGAGI.

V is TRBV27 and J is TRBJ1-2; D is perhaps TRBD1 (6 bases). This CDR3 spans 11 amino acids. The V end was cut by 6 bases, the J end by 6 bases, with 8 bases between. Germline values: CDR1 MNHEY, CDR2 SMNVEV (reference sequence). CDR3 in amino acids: CASRQGNGYTF. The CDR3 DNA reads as TGTGCCAGCAGACAGGGAAATGGCTACACCTTC.

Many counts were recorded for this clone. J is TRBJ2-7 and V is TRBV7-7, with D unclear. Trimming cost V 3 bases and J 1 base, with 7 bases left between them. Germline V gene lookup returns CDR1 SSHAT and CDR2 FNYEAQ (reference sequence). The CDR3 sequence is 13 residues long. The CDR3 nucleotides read TGTGCCAGCAGCTTCGAGGCTTCCTACGAGCAGTACTTC. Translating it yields CASSFEASYEQYF.

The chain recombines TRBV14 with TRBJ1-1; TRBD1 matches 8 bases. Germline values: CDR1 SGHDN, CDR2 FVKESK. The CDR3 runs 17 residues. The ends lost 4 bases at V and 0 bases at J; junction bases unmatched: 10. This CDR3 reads CASSLLPGQVMNTEAFF. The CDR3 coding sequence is TGTGCCAGCAGCCTCTTACCGGGACAGGTCATGAACACTGAAGCTTTCTTT. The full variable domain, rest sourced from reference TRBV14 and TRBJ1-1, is EAGVTQFPSHSVIEKGQTVTLRCDPISGHDNLYWYRRVMGKEIKFLLHFVKESKQDESGMPNNRFLAERTGGTYSTLKVQPAELEDSGVYFCASSLLPGQVMNTEAFFGQGTRLTVV.

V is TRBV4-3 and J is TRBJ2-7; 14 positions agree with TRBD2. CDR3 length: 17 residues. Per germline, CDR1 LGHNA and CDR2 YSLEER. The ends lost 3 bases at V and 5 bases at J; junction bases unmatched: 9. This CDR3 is CASSHLLGTSGSNEQYF. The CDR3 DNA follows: TGCGCCAGCAGCCATCTTCTCGGGACTAGCGGGAGCAACGAGCAGTACTTC.

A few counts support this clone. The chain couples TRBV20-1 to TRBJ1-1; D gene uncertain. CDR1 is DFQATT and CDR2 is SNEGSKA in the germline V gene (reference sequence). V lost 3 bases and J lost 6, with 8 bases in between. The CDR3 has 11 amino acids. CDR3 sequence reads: CSAREGPEAFF. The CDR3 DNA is TGCAGTGCTAGGGAGGGTCCTGAAGCTTTCTTT.

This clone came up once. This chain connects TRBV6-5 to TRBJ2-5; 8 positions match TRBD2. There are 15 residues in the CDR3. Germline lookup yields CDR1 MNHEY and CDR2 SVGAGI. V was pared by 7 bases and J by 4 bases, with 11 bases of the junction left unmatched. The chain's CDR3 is CASTDPGTRGETQYF. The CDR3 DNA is TGTGCCAGCACAGACCCCGGGACTAGGGGAGAGACCCAGTACTTC.

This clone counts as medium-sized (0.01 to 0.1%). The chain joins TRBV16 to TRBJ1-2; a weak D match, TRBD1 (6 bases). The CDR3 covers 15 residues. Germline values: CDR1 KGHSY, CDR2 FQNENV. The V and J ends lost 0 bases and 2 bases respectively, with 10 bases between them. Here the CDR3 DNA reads TGTGCCAGCAGCCAATCGACAGGTCGGAACTATGGCTACACCTTC. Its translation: CASSQSTGRNYGYTF. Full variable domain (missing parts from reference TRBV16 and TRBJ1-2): GEEVAQTPKHLVRGEGQKAKLYCAPIKGHSYVFWYQQVLKNEFKFLISFQNENVFDETGMPKERFSAKCLPNSPCSLEIQATKLEDSAVYFCASSQSTGRNYGYTFGSGTRLTVV.

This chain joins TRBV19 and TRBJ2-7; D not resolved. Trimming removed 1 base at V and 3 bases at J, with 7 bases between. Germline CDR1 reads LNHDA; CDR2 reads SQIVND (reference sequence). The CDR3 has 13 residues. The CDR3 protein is CASSIGSDYEQYF. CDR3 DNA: TGTGCCAGTAGTATAGGCAGTGACTACGAGCAGTACTTC.

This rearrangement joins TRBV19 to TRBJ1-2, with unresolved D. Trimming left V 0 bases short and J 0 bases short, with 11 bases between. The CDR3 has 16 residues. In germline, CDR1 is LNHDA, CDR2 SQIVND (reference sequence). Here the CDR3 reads CASSIDPGTANYGYTF. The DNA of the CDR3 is TGTGCCAGTAGTATAGATCCCGGCACAGCTAACTATGGCTACACCTTC.

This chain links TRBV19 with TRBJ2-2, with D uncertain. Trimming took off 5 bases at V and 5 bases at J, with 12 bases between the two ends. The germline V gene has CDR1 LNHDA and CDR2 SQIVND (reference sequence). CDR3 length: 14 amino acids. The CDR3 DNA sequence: TGTGCCAGTAGTCACCCGGGTCCAACCGGGGAGCTGTTTTTT. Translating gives CASSHPGPTGELFF.

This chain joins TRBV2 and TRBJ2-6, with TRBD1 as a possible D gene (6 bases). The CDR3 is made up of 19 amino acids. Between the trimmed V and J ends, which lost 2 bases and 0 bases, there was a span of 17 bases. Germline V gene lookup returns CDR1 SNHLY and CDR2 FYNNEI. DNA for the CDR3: TGTGCCAGCAGTGAAACTAGACAGGCCCAGGGCTCTGGGGCCAACGTCCTGACTTTC. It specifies CASSETRQAQGSGANVLTF.

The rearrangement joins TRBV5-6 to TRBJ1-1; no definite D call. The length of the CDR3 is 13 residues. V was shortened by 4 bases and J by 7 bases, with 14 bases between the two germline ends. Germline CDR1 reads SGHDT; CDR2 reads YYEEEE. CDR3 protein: CASSPGSIFEAFF. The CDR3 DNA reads TGTGCCAGCAGCCCTGGCTCGATTTTTGAAGCTTTCTTT.

CDR3: CASSFLVMTGGQPQHF. CDR3 sequence (DNA): TGTGCCAGCAGTTTTCTGGTAATGACAGGGGGTCAGCCCCAGCATTTT. The rearrangement links TRBV28 to TRBJ1-5; 9 bases fit TRBD1. CDR1 and CDR2 (germline): MDHEN, SYDVKM. Losses at the gene ends were 3 bases for V and 6 bases for J; bases not matched to a gene: 9. The length of the CDR3 is 16 residues.